This T cell receptor beta chain was documented in a study of T cells after somatic rescue of genetic block. With V trimmed by 6 bases and J by 4 bases, 10 bases remained unmatched. This CDR3 is 16 amino acids long. Germline assignment: CDR1 SGHAT and CDR2 FQNNGV. This table comes from immunoSEQ multiplex PCR, and its TCRdb copy is limited to in-frame clones, with some not included. Of 70,000 or so clones detected, 80% to 95% appear once; the ten largest clones hold around 3%. In its sample, this clone was seen once. J is TRBJ2-1 and V is TRBV11-2, with 9 bases lining up with TRBD2. Input material: peripheral blood mononuclear cells (PBMCs). This clonotype originated in a man aged 40-49 years. In nucleotides, the CDR3 is TGTGCCAGCAGAAGGCTTCTAGCGGGACGTTACAATGAGCAGTTCTTC. Amino acid sequence: CASRRLLAGRYNEQFF.